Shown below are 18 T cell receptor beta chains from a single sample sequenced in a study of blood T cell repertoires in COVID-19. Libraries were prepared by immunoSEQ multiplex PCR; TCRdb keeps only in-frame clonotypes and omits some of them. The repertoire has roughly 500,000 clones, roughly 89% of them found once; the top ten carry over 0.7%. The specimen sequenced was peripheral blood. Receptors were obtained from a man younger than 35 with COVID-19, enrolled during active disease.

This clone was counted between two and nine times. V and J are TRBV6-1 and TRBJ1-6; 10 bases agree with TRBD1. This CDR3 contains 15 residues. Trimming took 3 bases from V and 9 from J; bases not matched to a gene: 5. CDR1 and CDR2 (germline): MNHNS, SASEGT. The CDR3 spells CASSEGDRGTSPLHF. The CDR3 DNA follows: TGTGCCAGCAGTGAGGGGGACAGGGGAACTTCACCCCTCCACTTT.

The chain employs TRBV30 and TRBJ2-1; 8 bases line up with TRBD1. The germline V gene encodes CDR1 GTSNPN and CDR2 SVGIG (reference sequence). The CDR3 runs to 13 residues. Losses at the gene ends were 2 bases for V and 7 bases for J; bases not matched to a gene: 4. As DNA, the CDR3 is TGTGCCTGGAGTCAGGGGGCGCGAAATGAGCAGTTCTTC. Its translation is CAWSQGARNEQFF.

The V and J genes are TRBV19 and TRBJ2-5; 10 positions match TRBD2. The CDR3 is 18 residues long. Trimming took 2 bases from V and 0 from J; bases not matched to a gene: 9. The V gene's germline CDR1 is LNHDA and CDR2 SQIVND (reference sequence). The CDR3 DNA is TGTGCCAGTAGTATACTGGCTAGCGGGGGACATAACCAAGAGACCCAGTACTTC. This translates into CASSILASGGHNQETQYF. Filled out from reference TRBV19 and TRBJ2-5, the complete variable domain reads DGGITQSPKYLFRKEGQNVTLSCEQNLNHDAMYWYRQDPGQGLRLIYYSQIVNDFQKGDIAEGYSVSREKKESFPLTVTSAQKNPTAFYLCASSILASGGHNQETQYFGPGTRLLVL.

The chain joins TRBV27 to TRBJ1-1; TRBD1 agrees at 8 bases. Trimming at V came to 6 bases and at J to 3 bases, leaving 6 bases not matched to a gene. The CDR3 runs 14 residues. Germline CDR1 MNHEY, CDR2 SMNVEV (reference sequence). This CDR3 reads CASSFRGRDTEAFF. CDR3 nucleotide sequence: TGTGCCAGCAGCTTCAGGGGGCGGGACACTGAAGCTTTCTTT.

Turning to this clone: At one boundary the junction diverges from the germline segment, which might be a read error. CDR3 residues: CATSDSSSGSPYEQYF. CDR3 nucleotide sequence: TGTGCCACCAGCGATTCGTCTAGCGGGAGCCCCTACGAGCAGTACTTC. This rearrangement joins TRBV24-1 to TRBJ2-7; TRBD2 matches at 10 bases. CDR1 and CDR2 (germline): KGHDR, SFDVKD. The CDR3 spans 16 residues.

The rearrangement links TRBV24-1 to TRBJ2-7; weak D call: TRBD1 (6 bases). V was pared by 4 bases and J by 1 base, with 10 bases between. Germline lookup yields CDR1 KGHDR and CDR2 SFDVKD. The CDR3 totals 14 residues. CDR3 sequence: CATSESDRSYEQYF. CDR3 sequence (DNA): TGTGCCACCAGTGAGTCGGACAGATCCTACGAGCAGTACTTC.

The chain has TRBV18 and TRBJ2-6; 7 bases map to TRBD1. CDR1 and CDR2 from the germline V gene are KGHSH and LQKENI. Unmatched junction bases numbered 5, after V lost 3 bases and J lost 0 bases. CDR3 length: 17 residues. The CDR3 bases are TGTGCCAGCTCACCGGAACAGGGGTCCTCTGGGGCCAACGTCCTGACTTTC. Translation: CASSPEQGSSGANVLTF.

The DNA for the CDR3 is TGTGCCAGCAGTTTCGGAGAAAATCAGCCCCAGCATTTT. It encodes CASSFGENQPQHF. V is TRBV27 and J is TRBJ1-5; no firm D call. In germline, CDR1 is MNHEY, CDR2 SMNVEV (reference sequence). Trimming pared 3 bases from V and 4 bases from J, leaving 7 bases between. The CDR3 consists of 13 residues.

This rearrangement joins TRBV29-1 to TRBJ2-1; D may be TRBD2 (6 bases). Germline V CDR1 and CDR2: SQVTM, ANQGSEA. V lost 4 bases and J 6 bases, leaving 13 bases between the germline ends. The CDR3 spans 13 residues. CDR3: CSVAGLARNEQFF. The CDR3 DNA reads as TGCAGCGTTGCGGGACTGGCCCGCAATGAGCAGTTCTTC.

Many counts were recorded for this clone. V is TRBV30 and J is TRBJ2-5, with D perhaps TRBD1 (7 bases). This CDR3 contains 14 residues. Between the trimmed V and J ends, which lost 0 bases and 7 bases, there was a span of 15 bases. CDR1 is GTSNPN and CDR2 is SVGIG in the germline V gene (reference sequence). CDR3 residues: CAWSVPGGRRTQYF. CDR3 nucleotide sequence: TGTGCCTGGAGTGTGCCAGGGGGGAGGCGGACCCAGTACTTC.

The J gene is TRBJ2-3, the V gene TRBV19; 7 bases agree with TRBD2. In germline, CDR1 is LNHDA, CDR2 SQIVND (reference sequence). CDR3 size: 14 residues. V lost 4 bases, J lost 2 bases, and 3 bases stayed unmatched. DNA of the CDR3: TGTGCCAGTAGTAGCGGGGGTTACACAGATACGCAGTATTTT. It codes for CASSSGGYTDTQYF. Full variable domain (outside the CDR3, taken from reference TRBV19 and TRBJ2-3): DGGITQSPKYLFRKEGQNVTLSCEQNLNHDAMYWYRQDPGQGLRLIYYSQIVNDFQKGDIAEGYSVSREKKESFPLTVTSAQKNPTAFYLCASSSGGYTDTQYFGPGTRLTVL.

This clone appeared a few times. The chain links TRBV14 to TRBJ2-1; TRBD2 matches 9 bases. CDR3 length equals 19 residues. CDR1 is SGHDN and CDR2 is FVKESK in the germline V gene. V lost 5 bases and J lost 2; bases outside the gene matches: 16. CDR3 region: CASSSSLRASGKTYNEQFF. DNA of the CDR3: TGTGCCAGCAGCTCATCCCTCCGGGCTAGCGGGAAGACCTACAATGAGCAGTTCTTC. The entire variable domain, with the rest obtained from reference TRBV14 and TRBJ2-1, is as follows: EAGVTQFPSHSVIEKGQTVTLRCDPISGHDNLYWYRRVMGKEIKFLLHFVKESKQDESGMPNNRFLAERTGGTYSTLKVQPAELEDSGVYFCASSSSLRASGKTYNEQFFGPGTRLTVL.

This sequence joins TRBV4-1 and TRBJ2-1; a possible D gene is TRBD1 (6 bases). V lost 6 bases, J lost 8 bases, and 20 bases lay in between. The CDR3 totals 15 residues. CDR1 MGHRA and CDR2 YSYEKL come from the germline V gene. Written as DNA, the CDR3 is TGCGCCAGCAGACAGAGACAACAGGGCACCTATGAGCAGTTCTTC. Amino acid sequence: CASRQRQQGTYEQFF.

CDR3 bases: TGTGCAAGTCGCTTAGAACAGCGGGGGGGCCCAGAGCAGTTCTTC. It is translated as CASRLEQRGGPEQFF. The chain has TRBV12-2 and TRBJ2-1; the table assigns TRBD2, which was not confirmed against the DNA. TRBV12-2 is a known pseudogene. The length of the CDR3 is 15 residues.

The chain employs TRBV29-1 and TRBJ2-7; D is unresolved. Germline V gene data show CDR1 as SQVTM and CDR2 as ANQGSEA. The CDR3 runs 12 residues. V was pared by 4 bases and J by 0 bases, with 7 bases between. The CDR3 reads CSVVDNSYEQYF. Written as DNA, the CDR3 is TGCAGCGTTGTTGACAACTCCTACGAGCAGTACTTC.

The CDR3 DNA follows: TGCGCCAGCAGTCGGAGGCGGATTAATTCACCCCTCCACTTT. As protein: CASSRRRINSPLHF. V gene TRBV23-1 combines with J gene TRBJ1-6; no reliable D call. TRBV23-1 carries the ORF label, with uncertain function. Trimming removed 4 bases from V and 6 bases from J, with 10 bases in between. CDR3 length equals 14 residues.

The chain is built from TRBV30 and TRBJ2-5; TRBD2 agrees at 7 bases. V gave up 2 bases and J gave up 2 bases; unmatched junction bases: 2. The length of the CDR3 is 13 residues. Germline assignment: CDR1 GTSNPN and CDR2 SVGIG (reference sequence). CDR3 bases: TGTGCCTGGAGTCAGGGACTACAAGAGACCCAGTACTTC. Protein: CAWSQGLQETQYF. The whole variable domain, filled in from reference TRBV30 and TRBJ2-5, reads SQTIHQWPATLVQPVGSPLSLECTVEGTSNPNLYWYRQAAGRGLQLLFYSVGIGQISSEVPQNLSASRPQDRQFILSSKKLLLSDSGFYLCAWSQGLQETQYFGPGTRLLVL.

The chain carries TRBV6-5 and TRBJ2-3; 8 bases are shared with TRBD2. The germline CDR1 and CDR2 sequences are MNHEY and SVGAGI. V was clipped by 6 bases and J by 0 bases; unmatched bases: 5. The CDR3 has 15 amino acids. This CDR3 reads CASRDGGESTDTQYF. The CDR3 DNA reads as TGTGCCAGCAGAGACGGGGGGGAAAGCACAGATACGCAGTATTTT.